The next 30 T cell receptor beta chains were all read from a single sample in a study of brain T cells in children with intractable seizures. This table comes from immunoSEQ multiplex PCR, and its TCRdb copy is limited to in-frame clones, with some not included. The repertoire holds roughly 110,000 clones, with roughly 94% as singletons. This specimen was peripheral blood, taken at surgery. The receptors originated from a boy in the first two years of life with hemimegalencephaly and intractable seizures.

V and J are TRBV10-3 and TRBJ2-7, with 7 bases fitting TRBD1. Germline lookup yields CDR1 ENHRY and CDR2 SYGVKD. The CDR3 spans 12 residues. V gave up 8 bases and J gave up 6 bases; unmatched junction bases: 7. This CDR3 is CAIRTGALEQYF. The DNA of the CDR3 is TGTGCCATCCGGACAGGCGCTCTCGAGCAGTACTTC.

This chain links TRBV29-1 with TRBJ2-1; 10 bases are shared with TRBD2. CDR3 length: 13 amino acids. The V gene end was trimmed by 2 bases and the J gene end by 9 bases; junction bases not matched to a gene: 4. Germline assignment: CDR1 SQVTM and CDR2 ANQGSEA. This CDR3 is CSVELAGVGEQFF. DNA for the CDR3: TGCAGCGTTGAACTAGCGGGAGTGGGTGAGCAGTTCTTC.

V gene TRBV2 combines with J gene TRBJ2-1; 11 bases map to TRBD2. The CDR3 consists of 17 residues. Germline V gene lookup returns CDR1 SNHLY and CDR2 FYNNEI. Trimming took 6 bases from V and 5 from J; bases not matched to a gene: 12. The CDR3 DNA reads TGTGCCAGCAGCGTCCCGGGACTAGCGGACCACCACAATGAGCAGTTCTTC. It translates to CASSVPGLADHHNEQFF.

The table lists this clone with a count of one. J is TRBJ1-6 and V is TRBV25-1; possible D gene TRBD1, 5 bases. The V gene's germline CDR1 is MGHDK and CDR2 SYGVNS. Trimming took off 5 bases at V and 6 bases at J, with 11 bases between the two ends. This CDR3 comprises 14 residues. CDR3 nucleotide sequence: TGTGCCAGCAGTCGGGCGGGGACTAATTCACCCCTCCACTTT. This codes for CASSRAGTNSPLHF.

The CDR3: CASSQESAPGVNTEAFF. In nucleotides, the CDR3 is TGTGCCAGCAGCCAAGAGAGCGCTCCGGGTGTAAACACTGAAGCTTTCTTT. The gene calls are TRBV3-1 (or the pseudogene TRBV3-2) and TRBJ1-1; D unresolved. V was clipped by 0 bases and J by 2 bases, with 16 bases between them. Germline values: CDR1 LGHDT, CDR2 YNNKEL (reference sequence). The CDR3 has 17 residues.

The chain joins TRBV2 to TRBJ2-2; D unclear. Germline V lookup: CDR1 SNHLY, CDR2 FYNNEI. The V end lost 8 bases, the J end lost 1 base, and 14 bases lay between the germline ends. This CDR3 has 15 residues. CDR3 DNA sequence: TGTGCCAGCCGGAAGGTGTCGGGGAACACCGGGGAGCTGTTTTTT. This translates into CASRKVSGNTGELFF.

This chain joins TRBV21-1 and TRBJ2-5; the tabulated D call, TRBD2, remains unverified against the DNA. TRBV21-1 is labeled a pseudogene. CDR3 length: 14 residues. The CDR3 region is CASSMRAGEETQYF. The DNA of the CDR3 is TGTGCCAGCAGCATGAGAGCGGGAGAAGAGACCCAGTACTTC.

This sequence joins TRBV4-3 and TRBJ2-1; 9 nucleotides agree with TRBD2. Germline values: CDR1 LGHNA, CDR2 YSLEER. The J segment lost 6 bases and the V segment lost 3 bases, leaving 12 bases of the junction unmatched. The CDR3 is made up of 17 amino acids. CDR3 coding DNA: TGCGCCAGCAGCCAGTACGTAGGTAGCGGGAGTCCCAATGAGCAGTTCTTC. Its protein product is CASSQYVGSGSPNEQFF.

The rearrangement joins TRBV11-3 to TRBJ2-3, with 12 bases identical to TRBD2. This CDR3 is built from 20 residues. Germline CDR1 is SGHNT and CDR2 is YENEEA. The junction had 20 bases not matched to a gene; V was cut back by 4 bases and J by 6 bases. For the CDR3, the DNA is TGTGCCAGCAGCTCCCGGGACATAGGAAGTCTAGCGGGAGGGCTGGATACGCAGTATTTT. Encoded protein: CASSSRDIGSLAGGLDTQYF.

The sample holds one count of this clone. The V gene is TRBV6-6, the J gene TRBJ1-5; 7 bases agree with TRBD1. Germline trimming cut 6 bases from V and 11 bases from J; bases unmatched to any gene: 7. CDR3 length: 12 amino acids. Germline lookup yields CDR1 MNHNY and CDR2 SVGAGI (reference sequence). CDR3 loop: CASSRGTAAQHF. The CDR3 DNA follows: TGTGCCAGCAGCCGCGGGACAGCGGCCCAGCATTTT.

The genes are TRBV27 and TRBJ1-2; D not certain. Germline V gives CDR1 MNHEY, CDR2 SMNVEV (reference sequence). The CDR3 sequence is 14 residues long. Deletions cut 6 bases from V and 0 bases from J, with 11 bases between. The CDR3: CASRRAATNYGYTF. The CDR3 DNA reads TGTGCCAGCAGACGCGCAGCTACTAACTATGGCTACACCTTC.

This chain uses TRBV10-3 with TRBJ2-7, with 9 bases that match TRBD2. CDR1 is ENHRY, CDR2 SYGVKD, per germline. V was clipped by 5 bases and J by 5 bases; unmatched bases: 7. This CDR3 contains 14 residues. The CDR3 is CAISISGSRNEQYF. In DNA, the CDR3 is TGTGCCATCAGTATTAGCGGGAGCCGGAACGAGCAGTACTTC.

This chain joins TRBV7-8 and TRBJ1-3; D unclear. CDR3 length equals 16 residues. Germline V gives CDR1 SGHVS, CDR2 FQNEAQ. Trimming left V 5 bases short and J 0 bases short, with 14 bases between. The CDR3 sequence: CASSGRPGRSGNTIYF. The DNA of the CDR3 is TGTGCCAGCAGCGGACGACCGGGTCGCTCTGGAAACACCATATATTTT.

The CDR3 here is CASSPRVWRGYNEQFF. The CDR3, as DNA: TGTGCCAGCAGTCCCCGGGTCTGGCGGGGCTACAATGAGCAGTTCTTC. This chain connects TRBV28 to TRBJ2-1; D is possibly TRBD2 (6 bases). Trimming shortened V by 5 bases and J by 3 bases, and 17 bases separated the two germline ends. Germline CDR1 reads MDHEN; CDR2 reads SYDVKM. The CDR3 spans 16 residues.

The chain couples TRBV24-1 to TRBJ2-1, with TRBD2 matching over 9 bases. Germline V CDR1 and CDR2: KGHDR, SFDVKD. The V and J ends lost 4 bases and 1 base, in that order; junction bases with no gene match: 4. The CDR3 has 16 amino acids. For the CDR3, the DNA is TGTGCCACCAGTGACCGGACTAGCGAGTCCTACAATGAGCAGTTCTTC. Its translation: CATSDRTSESYNEQFF.

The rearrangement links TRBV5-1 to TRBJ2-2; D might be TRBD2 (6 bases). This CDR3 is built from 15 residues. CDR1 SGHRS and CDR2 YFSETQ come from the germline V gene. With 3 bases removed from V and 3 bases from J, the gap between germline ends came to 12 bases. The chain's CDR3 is CASSSSSGYTGELFF. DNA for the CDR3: TGCGCCAGCAGCTCCTCAAGCGGGTACACCGGGGAGCTGTTTTTT.

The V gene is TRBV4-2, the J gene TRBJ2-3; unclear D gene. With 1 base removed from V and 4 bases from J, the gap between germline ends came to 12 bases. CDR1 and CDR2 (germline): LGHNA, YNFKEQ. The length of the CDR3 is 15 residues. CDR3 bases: TGTGCCAGCAGCCAAGGAGATAGGCTGTCAGATACGCAGTATTTT. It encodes CASSQGDRLSDTQYF.

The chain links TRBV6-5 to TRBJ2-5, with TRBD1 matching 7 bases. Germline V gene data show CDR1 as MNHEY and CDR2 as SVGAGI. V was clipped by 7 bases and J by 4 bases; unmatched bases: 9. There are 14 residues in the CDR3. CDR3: CASNRPHRGETQYF. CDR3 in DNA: TGTGCCAGCAACCGTCCCCACAGGGGAGAGACCCAGTACTTC.

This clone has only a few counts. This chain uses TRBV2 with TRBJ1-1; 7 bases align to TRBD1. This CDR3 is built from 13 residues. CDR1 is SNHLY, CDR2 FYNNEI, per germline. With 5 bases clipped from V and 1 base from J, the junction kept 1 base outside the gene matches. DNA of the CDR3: TGTGCCAGCAGTAGACAGGGGAACACTGAAGCTTTCTTT. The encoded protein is CASSRQGNTEAFF.

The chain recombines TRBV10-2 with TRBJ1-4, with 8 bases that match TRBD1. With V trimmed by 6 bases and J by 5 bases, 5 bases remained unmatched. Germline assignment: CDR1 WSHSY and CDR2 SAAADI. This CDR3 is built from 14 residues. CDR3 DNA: TGCGCCAGCAGGCCGGGACAGGCGAATGAAAAACTGTTTTTT. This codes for CASRPGQANEKLFF.

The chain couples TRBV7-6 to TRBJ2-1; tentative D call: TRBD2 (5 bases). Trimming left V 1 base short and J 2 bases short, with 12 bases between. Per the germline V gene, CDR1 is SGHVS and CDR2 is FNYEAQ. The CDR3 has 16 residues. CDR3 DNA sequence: TGTGCCAGCAGCTTAGGTGTGAGCGGACCCTACAATGAGCAGTTCTTC. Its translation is CASSLGVSGPYNEQFF. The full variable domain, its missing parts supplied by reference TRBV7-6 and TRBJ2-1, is GAGVSQSPRYKVTKRGQDVALRCDPISGHVSLYWYRQALGQGPEFLTYFNYEAQQDKSGLPNDRFSAERPEGSISTLTIQRTEQRDSAMYRCASSLGVSGPYNEQFFGPGTRLTVL.

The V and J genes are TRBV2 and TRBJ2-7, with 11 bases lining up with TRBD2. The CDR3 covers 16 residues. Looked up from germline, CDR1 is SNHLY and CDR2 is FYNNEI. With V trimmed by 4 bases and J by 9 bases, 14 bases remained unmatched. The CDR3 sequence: CASSATAGLAVVGQYF. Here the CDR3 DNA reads TGTGCCAGCAGTGCCACCGCGGGACTAGCGGTTGTCGGGCAGTACTTC. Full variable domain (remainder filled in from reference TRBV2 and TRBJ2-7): EPEVTQTPSHQVTQMGQEVILRCVPISNHLYFYWYRQILGQKVEFLVSFYNNEISEKSEIFDDQFSVERPDGSNFTLKIRSTKLEDSAMYFCASSATAGLAVVGQYFGPGTRLTVT.

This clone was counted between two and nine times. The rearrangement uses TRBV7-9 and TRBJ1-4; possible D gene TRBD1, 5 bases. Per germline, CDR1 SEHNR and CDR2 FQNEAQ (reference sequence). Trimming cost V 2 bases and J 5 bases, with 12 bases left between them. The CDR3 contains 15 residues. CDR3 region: CASSLWGEPNEKLFF. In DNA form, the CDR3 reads TGTGCCAGCAGCTTATGGGGGGAACCAAATGAAAAACTGTTTTTT.

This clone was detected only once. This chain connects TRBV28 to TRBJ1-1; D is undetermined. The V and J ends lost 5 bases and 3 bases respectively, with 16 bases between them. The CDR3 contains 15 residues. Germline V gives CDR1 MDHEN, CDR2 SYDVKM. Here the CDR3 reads CASSPRGAWDTEAFF. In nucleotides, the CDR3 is TGTGCCAGCAGTCCCCGCGGAGCCTGGGACACTGAAGCTTTCTTT.

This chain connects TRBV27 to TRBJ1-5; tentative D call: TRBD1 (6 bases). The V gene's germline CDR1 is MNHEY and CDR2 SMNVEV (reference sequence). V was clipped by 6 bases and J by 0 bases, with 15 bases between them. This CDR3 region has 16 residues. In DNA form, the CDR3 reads TGTGCCAGCAGCCTAGGGGGGACAATTAGCAATCAGCCCCAGCATTTT. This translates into CASSLGGTISNQPQHF.

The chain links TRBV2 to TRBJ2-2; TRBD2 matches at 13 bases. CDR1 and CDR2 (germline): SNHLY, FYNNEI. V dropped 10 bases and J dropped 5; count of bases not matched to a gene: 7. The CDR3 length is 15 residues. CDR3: CATRTSGSRTGELFF. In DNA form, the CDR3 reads TGTGCCACCCGGACTAGCGGGAGTCGAACCGGGGAGCTGTTTTTT.

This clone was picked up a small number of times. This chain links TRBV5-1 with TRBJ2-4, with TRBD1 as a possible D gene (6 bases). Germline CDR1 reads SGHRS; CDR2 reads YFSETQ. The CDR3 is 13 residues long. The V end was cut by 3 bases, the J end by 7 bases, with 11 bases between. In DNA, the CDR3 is TGCGCCAGCAGCTCAGGGGAATCGAACATTCAGTACTTC. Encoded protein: CASSSGESNIQYF.

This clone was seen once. The CDR3 sequence is CASSVGAGGDPGELFF. The CDR3 DNA sequence: TGTGCCAGCAGCGTAGGCGCGGGTGGGGACCCCGGGGAGCTGTTTTTT. The V call is TRBV9, the J call TRBJ2-2; D tentatively reads TRBD1 or TRBD2 (5 bases each). The V gene lost 0 bases and the J gene lost 6 bases, with 15 bases spanning the gap. CDR3 size: 16 residues. Looked up from germline, CDR1 is SGDLS and CDR2 is YYNGEE.

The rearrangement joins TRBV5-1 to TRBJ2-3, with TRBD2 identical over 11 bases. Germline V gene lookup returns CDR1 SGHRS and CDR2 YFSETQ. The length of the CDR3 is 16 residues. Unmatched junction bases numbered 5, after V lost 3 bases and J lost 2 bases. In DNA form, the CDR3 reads TGCGCCAGCAGCTCCATAGCGGGAGGGCCCACAGATACGCAGTATTTT. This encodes CASSSIAGGPTDTQYF. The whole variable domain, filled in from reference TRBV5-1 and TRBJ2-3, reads KAGVTQTPRYLIKTRGQQVTLSCSPISGHRSVSWYQQTPGQGLQFLFEYFSETQRNKGNFPGRFSGRQFSNSRSEMNVSTLELGDSALYLCASSSIAGGPTDTQYFGPGTRLTVL.

CDR3 DNA: TGTGCCAGCAGTGGGGGCCGCCCCGACCCAGAGACCCAGTACTTC. It is translated as CASSGGRPDPETQYF. The chain links TRBV2 to TRBJ2-5, with D tentatively TRBD1 (5 bases). Deletions cut 4 bases from V and 4 bases from J, with 16 bases between. The CDR3 is made up of 15 amino acids. CDR1 and CDR2 from the germline V gene are SNHLY and FYNNEI.